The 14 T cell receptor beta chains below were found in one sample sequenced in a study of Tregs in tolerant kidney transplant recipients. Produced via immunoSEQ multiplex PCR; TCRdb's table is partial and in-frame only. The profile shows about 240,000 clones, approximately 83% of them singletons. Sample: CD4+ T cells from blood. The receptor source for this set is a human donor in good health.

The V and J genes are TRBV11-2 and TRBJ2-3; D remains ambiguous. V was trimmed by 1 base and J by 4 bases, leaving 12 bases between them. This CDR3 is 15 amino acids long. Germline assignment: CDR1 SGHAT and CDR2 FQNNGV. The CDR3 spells CASSLAVLRSDTQYF. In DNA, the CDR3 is TGTGCCAGCAGCTTAGCGGTGCTACGGTCAGATACGCAGTATTTT.

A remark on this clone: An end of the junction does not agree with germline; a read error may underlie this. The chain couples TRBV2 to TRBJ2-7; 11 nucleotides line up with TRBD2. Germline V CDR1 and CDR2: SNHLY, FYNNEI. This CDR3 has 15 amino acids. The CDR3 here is CASSILAGVSSEQYF. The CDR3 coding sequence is TGTGCCAGCAGTATACTAGCGGGAGTGTCCTCCGAGCAGTACTTC. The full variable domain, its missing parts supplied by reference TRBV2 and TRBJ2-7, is EPEVTQTPSHQVTQMGQEVILRCVPISNHLYFYWYRQILGQKVEFLVSFYNNEISEKSEIFDDQFSVERPDGSNFTLKIRSTKLEDSAMYFCASSILAGVSSEQYFGPGTRLTVT.

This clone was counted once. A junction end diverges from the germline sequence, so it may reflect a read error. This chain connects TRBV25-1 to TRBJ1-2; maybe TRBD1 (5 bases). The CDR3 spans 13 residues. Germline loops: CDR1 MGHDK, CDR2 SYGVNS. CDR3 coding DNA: TGTGCCAGCAGTGAATATCGTGGGGGGAGCCAGACTTTC. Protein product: CASSEYRGGSQTF.

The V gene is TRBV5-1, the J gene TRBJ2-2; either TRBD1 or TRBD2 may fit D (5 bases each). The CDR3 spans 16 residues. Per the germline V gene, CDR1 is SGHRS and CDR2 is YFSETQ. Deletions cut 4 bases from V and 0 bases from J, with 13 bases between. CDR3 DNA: TGCGCCAGCAGCCCTGGGACGCCTGCGAACACCGGGGAGCTGTTTTTT. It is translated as CASSPGTPANTGELFF.

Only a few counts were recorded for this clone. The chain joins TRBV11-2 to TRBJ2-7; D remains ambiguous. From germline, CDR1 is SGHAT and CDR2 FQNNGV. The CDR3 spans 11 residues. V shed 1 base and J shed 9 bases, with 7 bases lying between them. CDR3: CASSLGRRQYF. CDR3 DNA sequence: TGTGCCAGCAGCTTAGGTAGGAGGCAGTACTTC.

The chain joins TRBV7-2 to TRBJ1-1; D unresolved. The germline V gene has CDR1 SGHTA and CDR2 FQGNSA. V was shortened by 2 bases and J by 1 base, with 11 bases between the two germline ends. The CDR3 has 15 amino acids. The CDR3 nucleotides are TGTGCCAGCAGCTTAAGTAAGAATAAGAACACTGAAGCTTTCTTT. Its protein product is CASSLSKNKNTEAFF.

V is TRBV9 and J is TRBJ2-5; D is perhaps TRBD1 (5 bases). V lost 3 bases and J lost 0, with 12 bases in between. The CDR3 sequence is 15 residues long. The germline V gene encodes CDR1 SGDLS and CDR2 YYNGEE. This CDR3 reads CASSGAPGYQETQYF. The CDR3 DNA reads TGTGCCAGCAGCGGAGCCCCAGGGTACCAAGAGACCCAGTACTTC.

CDR3 amino acids: CASSLYAGESYEQYF. DNA for the CDR3: TGTGCCAGCAGCTTGTATGCGGGAGAAAGCTACGAGCAGTACTTC. The rearrangement joins TRBV5-5 to TRBJ2-7; 7 bases match TRBD2. This CDR3 has 15 amino acids. V lost 1 base and J lost 3; bases outside the gene matches: 7. Germline CDR1 SGHKS, CDR2 YYEKEE (reference sequence).

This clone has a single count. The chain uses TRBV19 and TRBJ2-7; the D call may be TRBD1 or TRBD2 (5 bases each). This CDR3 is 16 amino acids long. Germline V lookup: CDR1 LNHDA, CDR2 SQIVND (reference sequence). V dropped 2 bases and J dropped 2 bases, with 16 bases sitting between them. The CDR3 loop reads CASSITGAEGTYEQYF. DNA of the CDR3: TGTGCCAGTAGTATAACGGGCGCCGAGGGGACCTACGAGCAGTACTTC.

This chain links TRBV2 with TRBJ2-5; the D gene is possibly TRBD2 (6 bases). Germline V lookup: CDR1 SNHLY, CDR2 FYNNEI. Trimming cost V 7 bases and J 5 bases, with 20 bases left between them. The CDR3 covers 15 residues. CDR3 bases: TGTGCCAGCATCCGAGGTTCCGGGAGAGAGGAGACCCAGTACTTC. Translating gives CASIRGSGREETQYF.

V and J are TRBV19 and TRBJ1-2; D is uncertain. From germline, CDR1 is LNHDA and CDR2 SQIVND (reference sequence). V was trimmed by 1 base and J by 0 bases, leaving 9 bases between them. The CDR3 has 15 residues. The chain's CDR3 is CASSIGGRTNYGYTF. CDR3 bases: TGTGCCAGTAGTATAGGTGGACGGACTAACTATGGCTACACCTTC.

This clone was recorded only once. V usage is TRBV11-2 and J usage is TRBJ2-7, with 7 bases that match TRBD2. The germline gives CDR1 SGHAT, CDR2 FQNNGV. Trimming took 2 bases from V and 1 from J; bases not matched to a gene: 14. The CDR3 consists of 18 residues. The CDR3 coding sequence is TGTGCCAGCAGCTTAAGCCCAGCGGGACGTCCGGGGTCCTACGAGCAGTACTTC. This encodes CASSLSPAGRPGSYEQYF.

The CDR3 coding sequence is TGTGCCAGCAGCGGAACAGGGGCGGCGCCCCTCCACTTT. Translation: CASSGTGAAPLHF. The rearrangement joins TRBV9 to TRBJ1-6; 7 bases are shared with TRBD1. Germline loops: CDR1 SGDLS, CDR2 YYNGEE. The CDR3 has 13 amino acids. With 3 bases clipped from V and 13 bases from J, the junction kept 7 bases outside the gene matches. Full variable domain (rest looked up from reference TRBV9 and TRBJ1-6): DSGVTQTPKHLITATGQRVTLRCSPRSGDLSVYWYQQSLDQGLQFLIQYYNGEERAKGNILERFSAQQFPDLHSELNLSSLELGDSALYFCASSGTGAAPLHFGNGTRLTVT.

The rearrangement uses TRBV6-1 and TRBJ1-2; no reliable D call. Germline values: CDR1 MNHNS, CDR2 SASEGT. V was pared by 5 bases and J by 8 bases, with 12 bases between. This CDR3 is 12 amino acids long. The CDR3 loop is CASSSREGGYTF. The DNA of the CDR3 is TGTGCCAGCAGTTCCCGAGAGGGCGGCTACACCTTC.